Listed below are T cell receptor beta chains from one sample, sequenced in a study of T-cell reconstitution after alpha-beta-depleted transplantation in children. TCRdb re-called the PCR reads through MiXCR, storing one row per CDR3 protein. The data show approximately 240,000 distinct CDR3 sequences, about 11% seen once. This sample comprised PBMCs, obtained before TCRalphabeta/CD19-depleted stem cell transplant. These receptors were obtained from a child younger than two with acute myeloid leukemia, due to receive a stem cell transplant. CDR3s include the opening cysteine and the closing phenylalanine or tryptophan. The D gene is left open where the match is weak. The size entry gives how often the clone was seen (once, few, many) or a class if it is expanded.

cdr3_nt: TGCAGTGCTAGAGGGACAAACAATGAGCAGTTCTTC
cdr3_aa: CSARGTNNEQFF
j_call: TRBJ2-1
d_call: .
clone_size: many
v_call: TRBV20-1

cdr3_nt: TGCGCCAGCAGCTTGATTTCCCGGACTAGCGGATACAATGAGCAGTTCTTC
cdr3_aa: CASSLISRTSGYNEQFF
j_call: TRBJ2-1
d_call: TRBD2
clone_size: many
v_call: TRBV5-1

cdr3_nt: TGCAGCGTTGATGACTATTCAGGGGCCGGGGAGCTGTTTTTT
cdr3_aa: CSVDDYSGAGELFF
j_call: TRBJ2-2
d_call: .
clone_size: many
v_call: TRBV29-1

cdr3_nt: TGCAGTGCTAGAGGCCGGGTTAGGGGCCCTAACTATGGCTACACCTTC
cdr3_aa: CSARGRVRGPNYGYTF
j_call: TRBJ1-2
d_call: .
clone_size: many
v_call: TRBV20-1

cdr3_nt: TGCAGTGCTAGAGACTGGCCCGAGCAGTTCTTC
cdr3_aa: CSARDWPEQFF
j_call: TRBJ2-1
d_call: .
clone_size: many
v_call: TRBV20-1

cdr3_nt: TGTGCCAGCAGTTACCGCGGGGGACAAGCTTTCTTT
cdr3_aa: CASSYRGGQAFF
j_call: TRBJ1-1
d_call: .
clone_size: many
v_call: TRBV6-5

cdr3_nt: TGTGCCAGCAGCCCCGGGACCCTCCTGGGAAACACCATATATTTT
cdr3_aa: CASSPGTLLGNTIYF
j_call: TRBJ1-3
d_call: .
clone_size: many
v_call: TRBV5-5

cdr3_nt: TGTGCCAGCAGCTTAGATCTTGGGTCGTCCTACGAGCAGTACTTC
cdr3_aa: CASSLDLGSSYEQYF
j_call: TRBJ2-7
d_call: .
clone_size: many
v_call: TRBV11-2

cdr3_nt: TGTGCCAGCAGCTTTTGGAGGCGGGGGAGACCTGGGAGGTACGAGCAGTACTTC
cdr3_aa: CASSFWRRGRPGRYEQYF
j_call: TRBJ2-7
d_call: TRBD2
clone_size: many
v_call: TRBV5-4

cdr3_nt: TGCAGCGTTGGAACAGGGTTTTCGAACACTGAAGCTTTCTTT
cdr3_aa: CSVGTGFSNTEAFF
j_call: TRBJ1-1
d_call: .
clone_size: many
v_call: TRBV29-1

cdr3_nt: TGTGCCAGCAGTTACCCCTCAGCGGGGGAGATTACAGATACGCAGTATTTT
cdr3_aa: CASSYPSAGEITDTQYF
j_call: TRBJ2-3
d_call: TRBD2
clone_size: many
v_call: TRBV6-2/TRBV6-3